One and the same sample provided the 8 T cell receptor beta chains below, sequenced in a study of cytomegalovirus exposure and HLA in healthy donors. The PCR contained 60 Vbeta and 13 Jbeta primers. Profiling relied on immunoSEQ multiplex PCR, and the TCRdb table lists in-frame clones only, not all of them. The sample has approximately 120,000 clones; approximately 78% are singletons. The sequenced material came from PBMCs. Receptors were obtained from a man aged 35 to 55 in good health and CMV-seronegative.

The chain links TRBV4-1 to TRBJ1-2; D remains ambiguous. The V end was cut by 1 base, the J end by 4 bases, with 10 bases between. CDR1 MGHRA and CDR2 YSYEKL come from the germline V gene. The length of the CDR3 is 14 residues. The CDR3 here is CASSQVNTVYGYTF. In nucleotides, the CDR3 is TGCGCCAGCAGCCAAGTTAATACAGTCTATGGCTACACCTTC.

V and J are TRBV7-2 and TRBJ2-3, with 11 bases lining up with TRBD1. V gave up 5 bases and J gave up 4 bases; unmatched junction bases: 14. The CDR3 runs 18 residues. The germline V gene encodes CDR1 SGHTA and CDR2 FQGNSA. The CDR3 sequence is CASSPFGGTGGRPDTQYF. CDR3 bases: TGTGCCAGCAGCCCGTTCGGGGGGACAGGGGGGAGGCCAGATACGCAGTATTTT. The complete variable domain, with remaining parts taken from reference TRBV7-2 and TRBJ2-3, reads GAGVSQSPSNKVTEKGKDVELRCDPISGHTALYWYRQSLGQGLEFLIYFQGNSAPDKSGLPSDRFSAERTGGSVSTLTIQRTQQEDSAVYLCASSPFGGTGGRPDTQYFGPGTRLTVL.

The V gene is TRBV19, the J gene TRBJ2-7; 8 bases line up with TRBD1. This CDR3 spans 14 amino acids. Germline V lookup: CDR1 LNHDA, CDR2 SQIVND (reference sequence). J was trimmed by 4 bases and V by 5 bases; bases with no gene match: 7. The CDR3 region is CASSWGTGHYEQYF. The CDR3 DNA sequence: TGTGCCAGTAGTTGGGGGACAGGACATTACGAGCAGTACTTC.

The rearrangement joins TRBV27 to TRBJ2-5; a possible D gene is TRBD2 (6 bases). The J call may be wrong; the DNA end is better matched by TRBJ2-7. Germline CDR1 MNHEY, CDR2 SMNVEV (reference sequence). The CDR3 is 13 residues long. CDR3 sequence: CASSLALAYEQYF. In nucleotides, the CDR3 is TGTGCCAGCAGTCTAGCGTTGGCCTACGAGCAGTACTTC.

The chain links TRBV9 to TRBJ1-6; D is uncertain. CDR1 and CDR2 from the germline V gene are SGDLS and YYNGEE. Trimming took 3 bases from V and 0 from J, leaving 13 bases between them. This CDR3 has 17 residues. In DNA form, the CDR3 reads TGTGCCAGCAGCGCCAGAGGGATTAGCTCCTATAATTCACCCCTCCACTTT. Amino acid sequence: CASSARGISSYNSPLHF.

CDR3 bases: TGTGCCAGCAGCGTTCAGGGGGCGCAAGAGACCCAGTACTTC. It is translated as CASSVQGAQETQYF. The chain combines TRBV9 with TRBJ2-5; the match to TRBD1 covers 8 bases. This CDR3 has 14 amino acids. Germline CDR1 reads SGDLS; CDR2 reads YYNGEE. The V segment lost 2 bases and the J segment 2 bases; nucleotides outside the gene matches: 2.

This clone was recorded once. V gene TRBV6-5 combines with J gene TRBJ2-2; D uncertain. This CDR3 has 12 residues. Germline V gene sequence: CDR1 MNHEY, CDR2 SVGAGI. The V end lost 5 bases, the J end lost 8 bases, and 9 bases lay between the germline ends. CDR3 in amino acids: CASSLTYGELFF. CDR3 sequence (DNA): TGTGCCAGCAGTCTCACCTATGGGGAGCTGTTTTTT.

V is TRBV9 and J is TRBJ2-7, with TRBD1 matching over 11 bases. The CDR3 covers 13 residues. The germline gives CDR1 SGDLS, CDR2 YYNGEE. Germline trimming cut 5 bases from V and 5 bases from J; bases unmatched to any gene: 3. The CDR3: CASSRTGGNEQYF. The CDR3 DNA reads as TGTGCCAGCAGTAGGACAGGGGGCAACGAGCAGTACTTC.